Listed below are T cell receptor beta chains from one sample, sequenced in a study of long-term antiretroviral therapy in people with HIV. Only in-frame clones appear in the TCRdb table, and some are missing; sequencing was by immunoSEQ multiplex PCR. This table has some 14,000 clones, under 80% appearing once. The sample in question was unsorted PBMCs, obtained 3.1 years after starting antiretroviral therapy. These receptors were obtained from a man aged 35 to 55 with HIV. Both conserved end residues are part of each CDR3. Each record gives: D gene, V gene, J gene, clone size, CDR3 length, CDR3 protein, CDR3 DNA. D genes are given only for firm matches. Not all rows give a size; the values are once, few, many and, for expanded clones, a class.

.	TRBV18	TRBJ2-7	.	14	CASSPLSSSYEQYF	TGTGCCAGCTCACCATTAAGTTCTTCCTACGAGCAGTACTTC
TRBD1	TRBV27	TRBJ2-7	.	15	CASSDRDRGLYEQYF	TGTGCCAGCAGTGATCGGGACAGAGGCCTCTACGAGCAGTACTTC
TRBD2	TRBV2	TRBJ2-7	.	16	CASSSKGGGRSHEQYF	TGTGCCAGCTCATCGAAGGGCGGGGGGAGGTCCCACGAGCAGTACTTC
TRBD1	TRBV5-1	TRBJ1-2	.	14	CASSLGTGHYGYTF	TGCGCCAGCAGCTTAGGGACAGGTCACTATGGCTACACCTTC
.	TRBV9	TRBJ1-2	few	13	CASSGLTGHGYTF	TGTGCCAGCAGCGGGCTCACAGGGCATGGCTACACCTTC
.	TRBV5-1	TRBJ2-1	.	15	CASSLGTPSYNEQFF	TGCGCCAGCAGCTTGGGGACTCCCTCCTACAATGAGCAGTTCTTC
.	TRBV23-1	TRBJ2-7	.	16	CASSQSRTARVHEQYF	TGCGCCAGCAGTCAATCGAGAACGGCTAGGGTCCACGAGCAGTACTTC
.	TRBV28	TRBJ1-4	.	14	CASSLQGINEKLFF	TGTGCCAGCAGTCTACAGGGTATAAACGAAAAACTGTTTTTT
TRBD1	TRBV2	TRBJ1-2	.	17	CASREGTGGFANYGYTF	TGTGCCAGCAGAGAGGGGACAGGGGGCTTCGCTAACTATGGCTACACCTTC
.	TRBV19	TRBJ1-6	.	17	CASSIEQGSSYNSPLHF	TGTGCCAGTAGTATAGAGCAGGGAAGCTCCTATAATTCACCCCTCCACTTT
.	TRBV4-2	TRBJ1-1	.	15	CASSQGDTKNTEAFF	TGTGCCAGCAGCCAAGGGGACACTAAGAACACTGAAGCTTTCTTT
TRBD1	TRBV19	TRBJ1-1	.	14	CASSIETGVTEAFF	TGTGCCAGTAGTATTGAGACAGGGGTTACTGAAGCTTTCTTT
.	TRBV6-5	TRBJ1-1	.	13	CASSYLGAPEAFF	TGTGCCAGCAGTTACTTGGGGGCCCCTGAAGCTTTCTTT
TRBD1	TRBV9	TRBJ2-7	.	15	CASSVATGQGDEQYF	TGTGCCAGCAGCGTAGCTACGGGACAGGGGGACGAGCAGTACTTC
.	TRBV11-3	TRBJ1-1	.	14	CASSLQTFNTEAFF	TGTGCCAGCAGCTTACAGACATTTAACACTGAAGCTTTCTTT
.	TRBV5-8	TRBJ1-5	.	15	CASSLDRESNQPQHF	TGTGCCAGCAGCTTGGACAGGGAAAGCAATCAGCCCCAGCATTTT
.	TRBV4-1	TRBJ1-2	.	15	CASSQETAFNYGYTF	TGCGCCAGCAGCCAAGAGACAGCTTTTAACTATGGCTACACCTTC
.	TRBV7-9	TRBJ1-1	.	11	CASSPGTEAFF	TGTGCCAGCAGCCCCGGGACTGAAGCTTTCTTT
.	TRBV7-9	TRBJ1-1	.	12	CASSNMNTEAFF	TGTGCTAGCAGTAATATGAACACTGAAGCTTTCTTT
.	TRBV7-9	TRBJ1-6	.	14	CASTRDTVNSPLHF	TGTGCCAGCACTAGAGACACGGTGAATTCACCCCTCCACTTT
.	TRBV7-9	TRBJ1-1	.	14	CASSLGITNTEAFF	TGTGCCAGCAGCTTAGGGATCACGAACACTGAAGCTTTCTTT